The 12 T cell receptor beta chains given below trace back to one sample, sequenced in a study of early T cells in non-severe SARS-CoV-2 infection. Via MiXCR, TCRdb re-called the 5' RACE reads, giving one row per CDR3 protein. This sample has approximately 66,000 distinct CDR3 sequences, with 13% found just once. Sequencing input: whole blood. The origin of the receptors is an adult who was a healthcare worker with PCR-confirmed SARS-CoV-2 infection or an uninfected control (not recorded which).

The V and J genes are TRBV7-3 and TRBJ2-5; D is possibly TRBD2 (5 bases). V was pared by 2 bases and J by 0 bases, with 10 bases between. The germline V gene has CDR1 SGHTA and CDR2 FQGTGA. The CDR3 contains 15 residues. The CDR3 loop reads CASSLSGINQETQYF. In DNA, the CDR3 is TGTGCCAGCAGCTTATCCGGGATCAACCAAGAGACCCAGTACTTC.

This clonotype was counted only a few times. The rearrangement uses TRBV7-9 and TRBJ2-1, with 8 bases that match TRBD2. The CDR3 is made up of 16 amino acids. Germline CDR1 SEHNR, CDR2 FQNEAQ (reference sequence). The V and J ends lost 5 bases and 3 bases, in that order; junction bases with no gene match: 9. The CDR3 DNA reads TGTGCCAGCAGCCAGCAGGGAAGCGGGGGCTACAATGAGCAGTTCTTC. This codes for CASSQQGSGGYNEQFF.

This clonotype was counted many times. The J gene is TRBJ2-6, the V gene TRBV5-1; the match to TRBD2 covers 7 bases. V lost 0 bases to trimming and J lost 0 bases; unmatched junction nucleotides: 0. This CDR3 is built from 16 residues. Germline loops: CDR1 SGHRS, CDR2 YFSETQ. CDR3 in amino acids: CASSLGGSSGANVLTF. In nucleotides, the CDR3 is TGCGCCAGCAGCTTGGGCGGGAGCTCTGGGGCCAACGTCCTGACTTTC.

This clonotype was observed many times. The chain combines TRBV3-1 with TRBJ1-3; 7 nucleotides align to TRBD1. The germline V gene has CDR1 LGHDT and CDR2 YNNKEL (reference sequence). The V segment lost 3 bases and the J segment 3 bases; nucleotides outside the gene matches: 5. This CDR3 is built from 15 residues. CDR3 sequence reads: CASSQAGGFGNTIYF. CDR3 nucleotide sequence: TGTGCCAGCAGCCAGGCAGGGGGATTTGGAAACACCATATATTTT.

This clonotype was recorded a few times. The V call is TRBV29-1, the J call TRBJ2-1, with 9 bases fitting TRBD1. Germline V gene data show CDR1 as SQVTM and CDR2 as ANQGSEA. CDR3 length equals 14 residues. Unmatched junction bases numbered 9, after V lost 5 bases and J lost 7 bases. CDR3 DNA: TGCAGCGTTCCGGGACAGGGAACGGGTAATGAGCAGTTCTTC. Amino acids: CSVPGQGTGNEQFF.

Ten or more counts support this clonotype. This chain connects TRBV5-4 to TRBJ2-3; D may correspond to TRBD1 or TRBD2 (7 bases each). The germline CDR1 and CDR2 sequences are SGHNT and YYREEE (reference sequence). V dropped 5 bases and J dropped 3 bases, with 19 bases sitting between them. This CDR3 region has 16 residues. The CDR3 reads CASRRMGGGATDTQYF. CDR3 DNA sequence: TGTGCCAGCAGGCGAATGGGAGGGGGCGCGACAGATACGCAGTATTTT.

This clonotype was observed a handful of times. V is TRBV5-8 and J is TRBJ2-7, with D possibly TRBD1 on 6 matching bases. Germline V gene lookup returns CDR1 SGHTS and CDR2 YDEGEE. The V gene lost 0 bases and the J gene lost 3 bases, with 10 bases spanning the gap. The CDR3 sequence is 14 residues long. The DNA of the CDR3 is TGTGCCAGCAGCTTGGGGACAGACCACTACGAGCAGTACTTC. It translates to CASSLGTDHYEQYF.

This clonotype was recorded at least ten times. The rearrangement uses TRBV7-2 and TRBJ2-5; 9 nucleotides line up with TRBD1. There are 14 residues in the CDR3. V trimming: 5 bases; J trimming: 4 bases; junction bases outside the gene matches: 5. Germline V gene sequence: CDR1 SGHTA, CDR2 FQGNSA. In DNA form, the CDR3 reads TGTGCCAGCAGCCAGGACAGGGGACCAGAGACCCAGTACTTC. Protein sequence: CASSQDRGPETQYF.

At least ten counts were recorded for this clonotype. The chain couples TRBV7-3 to TRBJ2-3; D is unclear. Trimming took 0 bases from V and 2 from J, leaving 6 bases between them. CDR1 is SGHTA and CDR2 is FQGTGA in the germline V gene. CDR3 size: 14 residues. Written as DNA, the CDR3 is TGTGCCAGCAGCTTAACCTTCTTCACAGATACGCAGTATTTT. This codes for CASSLTFFTDTQYF.

The chain uses TRBV28 and TRBJ2-1, with D possibly matching TRBD1 (6 bases). Germline CDR1 and CDR2: MDHEN and SYDVKM. V was pared by 4 bases and J by 7 bases, with 17 bases between. The CDR3 length is 15 residues. The DNA of the CDR3 is TGTGCCAGCAGTTCCCCAGGGGCAGCCCGGAATGAGCAGTTCTTC. Its protein is CASSSPGAARNEQFF.

This chain links TRBV7-2 with TRBJ1-6, with D perhaps matching TRBD1 (6 bases). The germline V and J ends were trimmed by 5 bases and 6 bases, with 14 bases remaining between them. CDR3 length: 15 residues. Per the germline V gene, CDR1 is SGHTA and CDR2 is FQGNSA. The CDR3 sequence is CASSEMTGVNSPLHF. CDR3 bases: TGTGCCAGCAGCGAGATGACAGGAGTTAATTCACCCCTCCACTTT.

The chain carries TRBV24-1 and TRBJ2-3, with TRBD2 identical over 9 bases. The V gene's germline CDR1 is KGHDR and CDR2 SFDVKD. The V gene end was trimmed by 4 bases and the J gene end by 1 base; junction bases not matched to a gene: 5. This CDR3 region has 16 residues. The CDR3, as DNA: TGTGCCACCAGTGACAGGACTAGCGACCGCACAGATACGCAGTATTTT. Amino acids: CATSDRTSDRTDTQYF.